The subject of this entry is one T cell receptor beta chain. This clonotype was counted between two and nine times. The antigen this receptor binds is unknown. Base qualities are missing; no much larger clone stands one base away. The data originate from a study of T-cell reconstitution after alpha-beta-depleted transplantation in children (dated by TCRdb to 2016 to 2017). Regarding the complete study: T-cell immune reconstitution after TCRalphabeta/CD19-depleted allogeneic hematopoietic cell transplantation in children was quantitatively tracked in the study by means of TCR repertoire profiling. The study at large found these results: Apparently early alphabetaT-cell count recovery about two months after transplant reportedly relied on only several hundred rapidly expanded clones derived from non-depleted graft cells. Over the following months the frequencies of hyperexpanded clones went down, and after one year T-cell counts and TCRbeta diversity were mostly credited to newly produced T cells. In some patients, the high TCRbeta diversity seen at day 60 was put down to recipient T cells and intrathymic progenitors that had survived conditioning.

The CDR3 numbers 14 residues from cysteine through phenylalanine. The DNA shown is the 42-base CDR3, in frame from base 1. Between the V and J ends, shortened by 2 bases and 3 bases respectively, the junction contains 10 bases. The germline V gene (reference sequence) gives CDR1 as SEHNR and CDR2 as FQNEAQ. Explained via the paper, the treatment or condition label denotes: allogeneic hematopoietic cell transplantation with graft depleted of TCRalphabeta T cells and CD19 B cells. The children who served as transplant recipients had been given grafts of TCRalphabeta/CD19-depleted allogeneic hematopoietic cells. Library construction relied on PCR. TCRdb records Illumina HiSeq 2500 as the sequencer. TCR libraries were prepared with molecular barcoding, using unique molecular identifiers to normalize TCRbeta repertoire quantification. Using fastp at Q25 and MiXCR, TCRdb reprocessed the public reads and kept productive beta chains. CDR3 protein duplicates are merged, each entry listing the most common genes and DNA. This sample comprises 330,000 or so distinct CDR3 sequences, around 10% of them detected only once. Around 7.5% of the sample rests with the top ten.

The receptor was isolated from a boy under two years old with acute myeloid leukemia, due to receive a stem cell transplant. Sequenced material: PBMCs, taken before TCRalphabeta/CD19-depleted stem cell transplant. The chain couples TRBV7-9 to TRBJ1-2; the D gene identity is not certain. Read as DNA, the sequence is TGTGCCAGCAGCTTATCAGGTCCCGACTATGGCTACACCTTC. It is translated as CASSLSGPDYGYTF.